These 3 T cell receptor beta chains were all obtained from the same sample, sequenced in a study of blood T cell repertoires in COVID-19. Using immunoSEQ multiplex PCR, the repertoire was profiled, and TCRdb retains in-frame clones only, with some absent. Counted here are about 140,000 clones, about 80% occurring once; the ten biggest clones make up roughly 8%. The material sequenced was peripheral blood. Receptor source: a human donor in a cohort sampled during active COVID-19.

The chain recombines TRBV6-6 with TRBJ1-2; 11 bases align to TRBD1. The CDR3 consists of 17 residues. The germline V gene has CDR1 MNHNY and CDR2 SVGAGI (reference sequence). V lost 5 bases, J lost 4 bases, and 12 bases stayed unmatched. The DNA of the CDR3 is TGTGCCAGCAGTCACCGGGACAGGGGGGCCTCTGGCTATGGCTACACCTTC. It translates to CASSHRDRGASGYGYTF.

V is TRBV7-6 and J is TRBJ2-7; 8 bases agree with TRBD1. The CDR3 extends over 15 amino acids. The germline gives CDR1 SGHVS, CDR2 FNYEAQ. The junction had 2 bases not matched to a gene; V was cut back by 0 bases and J by 1 base. CDR3 in DNA: TGTGCCAGCAGCTTAGCGAGGACAGGGTCCTACGAGCAGTACTTC. Its protein product is CASSLARTGSYEQYF.

V gene TRBV7-2 combines with J gene TRBJ1-2; D is uncertain. CDR3 length: 13 amino acids. Germline assignment: CDR1 SGHTA and CDR2 FQGNSA. Between the trimmed V and J ends, which lost 1 base and 8 bases, there was a span of 11 bases. The CDR3 region has the DNA TGTGCCAGCAGCTTAGACAGCCGTAAGGGCTACACCTTC. Its translation: CASSLDSRKGYTF.